This T cell receptor beta chain is drawn from a study of blood T cell repertoires in COVID-19. Study at large: The United States, Italy and Spain supplied acute and convalescent COVID-19 samples.

The V gene's germline CDR1 is LNHDA and CDR2 SQIVND (reference sequence). The CDR3 is 14 residues long. Trimming removed 1 base at V and 0 bases at J, with 4 bases between. Original handling: From reference gene primer amplification, estimates of nucleated cell counts were derived. The table came from immunoSEQ multiplex PCR; TCRdb's copy has only in-frame clones and leaves some out. Clone size and the V and J calls come from that table; the DNA yielded D and trimming. The sample shows roughly 65,000 clones, about three quarters of them seen only once. This chain connects TRBV19 to TRBJ1-5; D gene uncertain. The receptor was derived from a man at least 80 years old with acute or convalescent COVID-19. The sequenced sample was peripheral blood. CDR3 protein: CASSIGYSNQPQHF. For the CDR3, the DNA is TGTGCCAGTAGTATAGGTTATAGCAATCAGCCCCAGCATTTT.